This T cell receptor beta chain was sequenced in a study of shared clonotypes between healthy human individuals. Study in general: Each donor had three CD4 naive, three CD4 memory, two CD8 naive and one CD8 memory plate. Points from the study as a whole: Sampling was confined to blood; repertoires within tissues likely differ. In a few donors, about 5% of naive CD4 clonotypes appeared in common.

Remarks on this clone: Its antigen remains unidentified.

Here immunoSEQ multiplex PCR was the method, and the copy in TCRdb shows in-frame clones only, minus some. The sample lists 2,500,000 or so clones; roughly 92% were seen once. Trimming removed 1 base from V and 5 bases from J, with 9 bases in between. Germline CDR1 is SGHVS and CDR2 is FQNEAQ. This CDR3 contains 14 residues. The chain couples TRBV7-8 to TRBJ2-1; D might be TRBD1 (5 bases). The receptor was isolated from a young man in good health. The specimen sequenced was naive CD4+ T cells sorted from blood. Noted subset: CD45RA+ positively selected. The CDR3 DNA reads TGTGCCAGCAGCTTAGGAGACAGAGACAATGAGCAGTTCTTC. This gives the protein CASSLGDRDNEQFF.